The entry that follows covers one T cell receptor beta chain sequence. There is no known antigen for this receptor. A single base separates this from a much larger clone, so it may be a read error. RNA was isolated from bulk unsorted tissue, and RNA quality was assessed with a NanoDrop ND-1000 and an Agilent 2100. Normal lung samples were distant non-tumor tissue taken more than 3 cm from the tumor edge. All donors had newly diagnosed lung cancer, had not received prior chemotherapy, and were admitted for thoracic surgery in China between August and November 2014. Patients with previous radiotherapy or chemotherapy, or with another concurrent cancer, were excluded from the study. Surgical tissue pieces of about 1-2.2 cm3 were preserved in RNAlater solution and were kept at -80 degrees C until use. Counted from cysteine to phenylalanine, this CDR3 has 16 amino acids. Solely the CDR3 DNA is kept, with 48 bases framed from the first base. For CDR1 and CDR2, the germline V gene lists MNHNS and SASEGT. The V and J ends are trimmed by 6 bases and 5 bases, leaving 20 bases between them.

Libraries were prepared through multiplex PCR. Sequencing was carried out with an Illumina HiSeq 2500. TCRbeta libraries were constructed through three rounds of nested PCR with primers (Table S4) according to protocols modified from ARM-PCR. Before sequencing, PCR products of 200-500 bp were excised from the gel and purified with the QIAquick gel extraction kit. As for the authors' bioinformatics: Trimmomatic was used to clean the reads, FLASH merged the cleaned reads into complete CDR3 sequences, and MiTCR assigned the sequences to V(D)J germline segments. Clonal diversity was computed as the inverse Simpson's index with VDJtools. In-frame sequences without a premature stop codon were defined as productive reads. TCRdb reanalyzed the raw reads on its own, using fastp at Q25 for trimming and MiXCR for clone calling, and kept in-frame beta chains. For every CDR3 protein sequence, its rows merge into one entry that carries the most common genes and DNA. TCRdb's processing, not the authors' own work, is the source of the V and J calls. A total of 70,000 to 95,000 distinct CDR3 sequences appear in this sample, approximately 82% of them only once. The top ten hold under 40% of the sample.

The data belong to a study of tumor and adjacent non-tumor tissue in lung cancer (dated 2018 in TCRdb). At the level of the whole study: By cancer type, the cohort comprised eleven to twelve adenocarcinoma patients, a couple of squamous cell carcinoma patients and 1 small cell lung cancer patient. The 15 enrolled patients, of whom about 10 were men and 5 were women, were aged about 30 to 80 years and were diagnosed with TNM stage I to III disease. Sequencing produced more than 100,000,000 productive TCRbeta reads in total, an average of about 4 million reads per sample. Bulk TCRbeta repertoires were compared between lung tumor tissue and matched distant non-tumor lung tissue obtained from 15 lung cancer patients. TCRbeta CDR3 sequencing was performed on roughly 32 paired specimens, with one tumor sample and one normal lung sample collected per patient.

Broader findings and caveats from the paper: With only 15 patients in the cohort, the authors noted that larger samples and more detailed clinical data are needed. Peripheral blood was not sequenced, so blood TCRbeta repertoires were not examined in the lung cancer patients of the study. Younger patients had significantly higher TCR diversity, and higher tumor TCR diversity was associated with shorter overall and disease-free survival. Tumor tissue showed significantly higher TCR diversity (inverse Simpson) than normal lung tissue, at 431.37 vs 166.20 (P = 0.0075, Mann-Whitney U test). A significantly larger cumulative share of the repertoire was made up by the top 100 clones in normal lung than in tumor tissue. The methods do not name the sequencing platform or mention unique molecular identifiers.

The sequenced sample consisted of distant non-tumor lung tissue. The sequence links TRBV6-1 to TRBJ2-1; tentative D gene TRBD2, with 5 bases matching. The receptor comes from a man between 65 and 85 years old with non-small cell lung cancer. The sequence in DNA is TGTGCCAGCAGGGTGGTGGCGGAGGTGACACACAATGAGCAGTTCTTC. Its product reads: CASRVVAEVTHNEQFF.